This entry describes one T cell receptor (beta chain). This sample is drawn from a study of shared clonotypes between healthy human individuals. Study details: A donor's plate count was three for CD4 naive and three for CD4 memory; CD8 naive had two and CD8 memory one.

A split of CD4+ cells into CD45RA+ naive and CD45RA-negative memory subsets was performed. The CDR3 loop spans 16 amino acids. Looked up from germline, CDR1 is SGHRS and CDR2 is YFSETQ. Trimming cost V 4 bases and J 1 base; bases outside gene matches: 4. How the authors handled the data: ImmunoSEQ yielded junction-only sequences lacking quality scores, so filtering differed. This table comes from immunoSEQ multiplex PCR, and its TCRdb copy is limited to in-frame clones, with some not included. The V and J calls and the clone size are those of that table, but D and trimming were determined from the DNA. The table includes fewer than 1.6 million clones, approximately 98.5% detected once.

The chain is built from TRBV5-1 and TRBJ2-1; 11 nucleotides agree with TRBD2. The sequence came from a man aged 25 to 45 in good health. Sequencing input: naive CD4+ T cells sorted from blood. Subset in this sample: CD45RA+ positively selected. As DNA, the CDR3 is TGCGCCAGCAGCGAAACTAGCGGGAGATCCTACAATGAGCAGTTCTTC. It translates to CASSETSGRSYNEQFF.